This is a list of T cell receptor beta chains from one sample in a study of spatial heterogeneity in lung cancer. One entry per CDR3 protein results from TCRdb running MiXCR on the 5' RACE reads. The repertoire consists of about 20,000 distinct CDR3 sequences, with around a sixth occurring once and the leading ten covering under 35%. The sample consisted of lung tumor tissue, taken at surgery. Receptor source: a female donor with early-stage non-small cell lung cancer. The CDR3 runs from the conserved cysteine through the conserved F or W. Fields, in order: D gene, clone size, V gene, CDR3 length, J gene, CDR3 DNA, CDR3 protein. A D gene is named only where the DNA matches it firmly. Size values are once, few and many counts, or a class for expanded clones, and some rows have none.

>TRBD2|.|TRBV27|16|TRBJ2-7
TGTGCCAGCAGTCGACCAGAACTAGCGGGAGGTCGCGAGCAGTACTTC
CASSRPELAGGREQYF
>TRBD2|.|TRBV20-1|19|TRBJ2-1
TGCAGTGCTAGAGAATGGAGTGGAACTAGCGGTTCTTCCTACAATGAGCAGTTCTTC
CSAREWSGTSGSSYNEQFF
>.|few|TRBV29-1|11|TRBJ2-1
TGCAGCGTCAAGAAATACAATGAGCAGTTCTTC
CSVKKYNEQFF
>.|many|TRBV10-3|14|TRBJ2-7
TGTGCCACCCTGGGACCGCGAAATACCTACGAGCAGTACTTC
CATLGPRNTYEQYF
>TRBD2|.|TRBV4-2|15|TRBJ2-5
TGTGCCAGCAGCCAAGATATGGGAGGGGTGGAGACCCAGTACTTC
CASSQDMGGVETQYF
>.|.|TRBV29-1|17|TRBJ2-1
TGCAGCGTTGAAGCGTGGCAGGGAATAAGCTCCTACAATGAGCAGTTCTTC
CSVEAWQGISSYNEQFF
>.|.|TRBV5-1|14|TRBJ2-7
TGCGCCAGCAGCTCAAGTCCGACGGGGTACGAGCAGTACTTC
CASSSSPTGYEQYF
>.|.|TRBV28|15|TRBJ2-6
TGTGCCAGCAGGCCCGGAGAAGGTGGGGCCAACGTCCTGACTTTC
CASRPGEGGANVLTF
>.|many|TRBV29-1|15|TRBJ2-1
TGCAGCGTGGCGGGGTCACCCAGCTCCTACAATGAGCAGTTCTTC
CSVAGSPSSYNEQFF
>.|.|TRBV4-1|13|TRBJ2-7
TGCGCCAGCAGCCAAGAATCGGCGCGCGAGAAGTACTTC
CASSQESAREKYF
>TRBD1|.|TRBV20-1|15|TRBJ2-1
TGCAGTGCTAGGGGGGACAGGGCTTTCTACAATGAGCAGTTCTTC
CSARGDRAFYNEQFF
>TRBD2|.|TRBV10-3|16|TRBJ2-3
TGTGCCATCAGAGATATTAGCGGGGCGCGGACAGATACGCAGTATTTT
CAIRDISGARTDTQYF
>.|many|TRBV5-1|12|TRBJ2-7
TGCGCCAGCAGCTTGGGGGGAGACGAGCAGTACTTC
CASSLGGDEQYF
>TRBD1|many|TRBV12-3/TRBV12-4|15|TRBJ2-5
TGTGCCAGCAGTAGGACAGGGGGGTTCGCGGAGACCCAGTACTTC
CASSRTGGFAETQYF
>.|.|TRBV28|16|TRBJ2-7
TGTGCCAGCACCTCCCGCCCGGGACGTGCTACCTACGAGCAGTACTTC
CASTSRPGRATYEQYF
>.|many|TRBV12-3/TRBV12-4|16|TRBJ2-3
TGTGCCAGCAGTCCCAGGGGGATCGCGGGGACAGATACGCAGTATTTT
CASSPRGIAGTDTQYF
>.|.|TRBV12-5|13|TRBJ2-1
TGTGCTAGTGTTCTGGGGGGCCAGGATGAGCAGTTCTTC
CASVLGGQDEQFF
>.|many|TRBV7-3|12|TRBJ2-1
TGTGCCAGCAGCAAAACCTACGGCGAGCAGTTCTTC
CASSKTYGEQFF
>.|few|TRBV9|14|TRBJ2-2
TGTGCCAGCAGCGGATGGTTGAACACCGGGGAGCTGTTTTTT
CASSGWLNTGELFF
>.|.|TRBV7-8|13|TRBJ2-7
TGTGCCAGCAGCGTCCGGGGCACCTACGAGCAGTACTTC
CASSVRGTYEQYF
>TRBD2|few|TRBV27|16|TRBJ2-1
TGTGCCAGCAGTTCGTCAAGCGGGAGGCCCTACAATGAGCAGTTCTTC
CASSSSSGRPYNEQFF
>.|few|TRBV5-1|15|TRBJ2-5
TGCGCCAGCAGCCCCTCTCCGGTCATCGAGGAGACCCAGTACTTC
CASSPSPVIEETQYF
>TRBD1|.|TRBV7-3|15|TRBJ2-5
TGTGCCAGCAGCTTAGGAGGGGACAGGTTAGAGACCCAGTACTTC
CASSLGGDRLETQYF
>.|few|TRBV7-2|15|TRBJ2-1
TGTGCCAGCAGTTCGGGATTTAGCTCCTACAATGAGCAGTTCTTC
CASSSGFSSYNEQFF
>TRBD1|many|TRBV6-1|15|TRBJ2-7
TGTGCCAGCCGATCACCCGGGACAGGACTCTACGAGCAGTACTTC
CASRSPGTGLYEQYF
>TRBD1|.|TRBV10-3|15|TRBJ2-7
TGTGCCACTCGAAAAATCGGGACAGGGGGCAGAGAGCAGTACTTC
CATRKIGTGGREQYF
>TRBD2|many|TRBV9|19|TRBJ2-3
TGTGCCAGCAGTCATGGGTCCCCCACTAGCGGGAGGTTTGGAGATACGCAGTATTTT
CASSHGSPTSGRFGDTQYF
>.|few|TRBV12-3/TRBV12-4|15|TRBJ2-5
TGTGCCAGCAGCTCCTCCGAAGAGGTCGGTCGGACCCAGTACTTC
CASSSSEEVGRTQYF
>.|few|TRBV28|13|TRBJ2-5
TGTGCCAGCAAAGACACAGGACAAGAGACCCAGTACTTC
CASKDTGQETQYF
>TRBD1|many|TRBV4-1|16|TRBJ2-3
TGCGCCAGCAGCCAAGTCGCAGGGGGCGGAGGGGTTACGCAGTATTTT
CASSQVAGGGGVTQYF
>.|many|TRBV5-1|13|TRBJ2-7
TGCGCCAGCAGACGAGCTAATGCCTACGAGCAGTACTTC
CASRRANAYEQYF
>TRBD2|many|TRBV19|16|TRBJ2-1
TGTGCCAGTAAACCCATCACTAGCGGGAGCTACAATGAGCAGTTCTTC
CASKPITSGSYNEQFF
>TRBD2|.|TRBV20-1|14|TRBJ2-7
TGCAGTGCTCCCACTGAGCGGGGGCCTTACGAGCAGTACTTC
CSAPTERGPYEQYF